One T cell receptor (beta chain) is described in this entry. Sequencing used immunoSEQ multiplex PCR; TCRdb keeps in-frame clones, though not all of them. The profile covers tens of thousands of clones, with approximately 90% appearing a single time and over 20% taken by the ten largest. This CDR3 is built from 16 residues. These data come from a study of OX40 agonist ivuxolimab in advanced cancers. The clonotype originates from an adult with an advanced solid tumor such as melanoma, head and neck, liver or kidney cancer. The chain has TRBV12-2 and TRBJ2-6; no check of the table's D call, TRBD2, against the DNA was made. TRBV12-2 is annotated as a pseudogene. The sample consisted of CD4+ or CD8+ T cells sorted from blood, taken in a trial of the OX40 agonist ivuxolimab. The CDR3 sequence is CASRCIAGAGANVLTF. The CDR3 nucleotides read TGTGCAAGTCGCTGCATAGCGGGAGCTGGGGCCAACGTCCTGACTTTC.